These T cell receptor beta chains were read from a single sample in a study of blood T cell repertoires in COVID-19. Repertoires were generated with immunoSEQ multiplex PCR, while TCRdb's copy carries only in-frame clones and drops some. The table has 380,000 or so clones, roughly 86% seen once. Sequencing used PBMCs or T cells enriched from blood (not recorded which). The receptor source for this set is a man aged 25-45 years who had recovered from COVID-19. Each CDR3 is given with its conserved first and last residue. Each record gives: V gene, J gene, clone size, D gene, CDR3 protein, CDR3 DNA. The D gene is left open where the match is weak. Clone sizes are given selectively: once, few, many, or a class where the clone is expanded.

V gene: TRBV7-9
J gene: TRBJ2-7
clone size: NA
D gene: NA
CDR3 protein: CASSLGRMDEQYF
CDR3 DNA: TGTGCCAGCAGCTTAGGCAGGATGGACGAGCAGTACTTC

V gene: TRBV5-6
J gene: TRBJ2-7
clone size: NA
D gene: NA
CDR3 protein: CASSSPPEEAYEQYF
CDR3 DNA: TGTGCCAGCAGCTCCCCCCCCGAGGAAGCCTACGAGCAGTACTTC

V gene: TRBV18
J gene: TRBJ1-2
clone size: NA
D gene: NA
CDR3 protein: CASSPGQGHRPHGYTF
CDR3 DNA: TGTGCCAGCTCACCTGGGCAGGGCCATCGTCCCCATGGCTACACCTTC

V gene: TRBV7-9
J gene: TRBJ2-5
clone size: NA
D gene: NA
CDR3 protein: CASSVQGGLQETQYF
CDR3 DNA: TGTGCCAGCAGCGTACAGGGAGGGCTCCAAGAGACCCAGTACTTC

V gene: TRBV18
J gene: TRBJ1-2
clone size: NA
D gene: NA
CDR3 protein: CASSLQGSGYTF
CDR3 DNA: TGTGCCAGCTCACTGCAGGGATCTGGCTACACCTTC

V gene: TRBV6-5
J gene: TRBJ1-4
clone size: NA
D gene: NA
CDR3 protein: CASSHGEKLFF
CDR3 DNA: TGTGCCAGCAGCCACGGTGAAAAACTGTTTTTT

V gene: TRBV19
J gene: TRBJ2-5
clone size: NA
D gene: TRBD2
CDR3 protein: CASSSSGDTQETQYF
CDR3 DNA: TGTGCCAGTAGCTCTAGCGGGGACACTCAAGAGACCCAGTACTTC

V gene: TRBV7-9
J gene: TRBJ2-7
clone size: NA
D gene: TRBD1
CDR3 protein: CASSFTGGTYEQYF
CDR3 DNA: TGTGCCAGCAGTTTCACAGGGGGAACCTACGAGCAGTACTTC

V gene: TRBV20-1
J gene: TRBJ2-2
clone size: NA
D gene: NA
CDR3 protein: CSARDHGELFF
CDR3 DNA: TGCAGTGCTAGAGACCACGGGGAGCTGTTTTTT

V gene: TRBV30
J gene: TRBJ1-2
clone size: NA
D gene: TRBD1
CDR3 protein: CARTGTATLPTYGYTF
CDR3 DNA: TGTGCCCGGACCGGGACAGCTACCTTGCCGACCTATGGCTACACCTTC

V gene: TRBV9
J gene: TRBJ2-1
clone size: once
D gene: TRBD2
CDR3 protein: CASSSTSGGGKEQFF
CDR3 DNA: TGTGCCAGCAGCTCGACTAGCGGGGGTGGGAAAGAGCAGTTCTTC

V gene: TRBV29-1
J gene: TRBJ1-1
clone size: NA
D gene: TRBD1
CDR3 protein: CSVVRTGLEAFF
CDR3 DNA: TGCAGCGTTGTTCGGACAGGGCTTGAAGCTTTCTTT

V gene: TRBV21-1
J gene: TRBJ1-5
clone size: NA
D gene: NA
CDR3 protein: CASSKKDRDKQPQHF
CDR3 DNA: TGTGCCAGCAGCAAAAAAGACAGGGACAAACAGCCCCAGCATTTT

V gene: TRBV5-6
J gene: TRBJ1-4
clone size: NA
D gene: TRBD1
CDR3 protein: CASSRGSWTGETNEKLFF
CDR3 DNA: TGTGCCAGCAGCAGGGGGAGTTGGACAGGGGAGACTAATGAAAAACTGTTTTTT

V gene: TRBV12-5
J gene: TRBJ2-3
clone size: NA
D gene: TRBD2
CDR3 protein: CASGSPGGAISTDTQYF
CDR3 DNA: TGTGCTAGTGGTTCCCCCGGGGGGGCTATTAGCACAGATACGCAGTATTTT

V gene: TRBV6-5
J gene: TRBJ2-2
clone size: NA
D gene: TRBD1
CDR3 protein: CATSSGTGGVGELFF
CDR3 DNA: TGTGCCACCTCGTCCGGGACAGGGGGCGTAGGGGAGCTGTTTTTT

V gene: TRBV18
J gene: TRBJ2-5
clone size: NA
D gene: NA
CDR3 protein: CASSLVKVETQYF
CDR3 DNA: TGTGCCAGCTCCCTAGTTAAAGTCGAGACCCAGTACTTC

V gene: TRBV2
J gene: TRBJ1-1
clone size: NA
D gene: TRBD1
CDR3 protein: CASRDREDTEAFF
CDR3 DNA: TGTGCCAGCCGTGACAGGGAGGACACTGAAGCTTTCTTT

V gene: TRBV7-8
J gene: TRBJ1-5
clone size: NA
D gene: NA
CDR3 protein: CASSLGQHNQPQHF
CDR3 DNA: TGTGCCAGCAGCTTAGGACAGCACAATCAGCCCCAGCATTTT

V gene: TRBV10-1
J gene: TRBJ2-2
clone size: NA
D gene: NA
CDR3 protein: CASSEQGHTGELFF
CDR3 DNA: TGCGCCAGCAGTGAGCAGGGGCACACCGGGGAGCTGTTTTTT

V gene: TRBV30
J gene: TRBJ1-2
clone size: NA
D gene: TRBD1
CDR3 protein: CAWSPGQGPLPFRYTF
CDR3 DNA: TGTGCCTGGAGTCCGGGACAGGGTCCGTTGCCCTTTCGCTACACCTTC

V gene: TRBV28
J gene: TRBJ1-1
clone size: NA
D gene: NA
CDR3 protein: CASSFSTIRNTEAFF
CDR3 DNA: TGTGCCAGCAGTTTTTCTACGATAAGGAACACTGAAGCTTTCTTT

V gene: TRBV5-6
J gene: TRBJ2-1
clone size: NA
D gene: TRBD2
CDR3 protein: CASSLGTSGGTYNEQFF
CDR3 DNA: TGTGCCAGCAGCTTGGGTACTAGCGGGGGCACATACAATGAGCAGTTCTTC

V gene: TRBV19
J gene: TRBJ1-2
clone size: NA
D gene: NA
CDR3 protein: CASSISVAVTF
CDR3 DNA: TGTGCCAGTAGTATATCCGTCGCGGTCACCTTC

V gene: TRBV19
J gene: TRBJ2-7
clone size: NA
D gene: TRBD1
CDR3 protein: CASSIGTGGSYEQYF
CDR3 DNA: TGTGCCAGTAGTATAGGGACAGGGGGCTCCTACGAGCAGTACTTC

V gene: TRBV11-2
J gene: TRBJ1-2
clone size: NA
D gene: NA
CDR3 protein: CASSIRDNKAGYTF
CDR3 DNA: TGTGCCAGCAGCATCCGGGACAACAAGGCGGGCTACACCTTC

V gene: TRBV7-2
J gene: TRBJ2-2
clone size: NA
D gene: TRBD1
CDR3 protein: CASRPQGWTGELFF
CDR3 DNA: TGTGCCAGCAGACCACAGGGGTGGACCGGGGAGCTGTTTTTT

V gene: TRBV6-6
J gene: TRBJ1-3
clone size: NA
D gene: NA
CDR3 protein: CAILTGSGNTIYF
CDR3 DNA: TGTGCCATCCTGACGGGCTCTGGAAACACCATATATTTT

V gene: TRBV5-1
J gene: TRBJ1-4
clone size: NA
D gene: NA
CDR3 protein: CASSPTDRRGEKLFF
CDR3 DNA: TGCGCCAGCAGTCCAACGGACCGCCGAGGGGAAAAACTGTTTTTT

V gene: TRBV19
J gene: TRBJ1-5
clone size: NA
D gene: NA
CDR3 protein: CASSIGSINQPQHF
CDR3 DNA: TGTGCCAGTAGTATAGGTAGTATTAATCAGCCCCAGCATTTT

V gene: TRBV27
J gene: TRBJ1-1
clone size: NA
D gene: NA
CDR3 protein: CASSLTRQGGRYTEAFF
CDR3 DNA: TGTGCCAGCAGTTTAACCCGTCAGGGAGGAAGGTACACTGAAGCTTTCTTT

V gene: TRBV9
J gene: TRBJ1-1
clone size: few
D gene: TRBD1
CDR3 protein: CASSTDRADSEAFF
CDR3 DNA: TGTGCCAGCAGCACGGACAGGGCTGACTCTGAAGCTTTCTTT

V gene: TRBV19
J gene: TRBJ1-5
clone size: NA
D gene: NA
CDR3 protein: CASSSGASNQPQHF
CDR3 DNA: TGTGCCAGTAGTTCTGGGGCTAGCAATCAGCCCCAGCATTTT

V gene: TRBV9
J gene: TRBJ2-7
clone size: NA
D gene: NA
CDR3 protein: CASSVAGTFSYEQYF
CDR3 DNA: TGTGCCAGCAGCGTAGCGGGGACTTTCTCCTACGAGCAGTACTTC

V gene: TRBV3-1/TRBV3-2
J gene: TRBJ2-3
clone size: NA
D gene: NA
CDR3 protein: CASSQEGASYTDTQYF
CDR3 DNA: TGTGCCAGCAGCCAAGAAGGGGCCAGCTACACAGATACGCAGTATTTT

V gene: TRBV4-1
J gene: TRBJ2-1
clone size: once
D gene: TRBD2
CDR3 protein: CASTAPSGGDSYNEQFF
CDR3 DNA: TGCGCCAGCACCGCACCCTCCGGGGGGGACTCCTACAATGAGCAGTTCTTC

V gene: TRBV7-6
J gene: TRBJ1-4
clone size: NA
D gene: NA
CDR3 protein: CASSDRGASNEKLFF
CDR3 DNA: TGTGCCAGCAGCGACCGGGGGGCATCTAATGAAAAACTGTTTTTT

V gene: TRBV18
J gene: TRBJ1-2
clone size: NA
D gene: NA
CDR3 protein: CASSPEQGFGGYTF
CDR3 DNA: TGTGCCAGCTCACCGGAGCAGGGGTTTGGAGGCTACACCTTC

V gene: TRBV18
J gene: TRBJ1-1
clone size: few
D gene: TRBD1
CDR3 protein: CASSIQGGNTEAFF
CDR3 DNA: TGTGCCAGCTCAATCCAGGGGGGGAACACTGAAGCTTTCTTT

V gene: TRBV6-1
J gene: TRBJ1-1
clone size: NA
D gene: NA
CDR3 protein: CASSDRFSEAFF
CDR3 DNA: TGTGCCAGCAGTGATCGCTTTAGCGAAGCTTTCTTT

V gene: TRBV7-6
J gene: TRBJ1-6
clone size: NA
D gene: NA
CDR3 protein: CASSPIPPLHF
CDR3 DNA: TGTGCCAGCAGCCCTATCCCACCCCTCCACTTT

V gene: TRBV11-2
J gene: TRBJ2-6
clone size: NA
D gene: TRBD1
CDR3 protein: CASSPRDSSSGANVLTF
CDR3 DNA: TGTGCCAGCAGCCCCAGGGACAGCTCCTCTGGGGCCAACGTCCTGACTTTC

V gene: TRBV10-2
J gene: TRBJ2-1
clone size: NA
D gene: TRBD1
CDR3 protein: CASRAPDRASYNEQFF
CDR3 DNA: TGCGCCAGCAGAGCGCCCGACAGGGCCTCCTACAATGAGCAGTTCTTC

V gene: TRBV6-1
J gene: TRBJ2-5
clone size: NA
D gene: NA
CDR3 protein: CASSKVSHRRSEETQYF
CDR3 DNA: TGTGCCAGCAGTAAAGTCTCCCACCGACGGAGTGAAGAGACCCAGTACTTC

V gene: TRBV7-9
J gene: TRBJ1-2
clone size: NA
D gene: TRBD1
CDR3 protein: CASSQTGGGYGYTF
CDR3 DNA: TGTGCCAGCAGCCAAACAGGGGGCGGCTATGGCTACACCTTC

V gene: TRBV4-1
J gene: TRBJ1-1
clone size: few
D gene: TRBD1
CDR3 protein: CASSHGDSADTEAFF
CDR3 DNA: TGCGCCAGCAGCCACGGGGACAGTGCGGACACTGAAGCTTTCTTT

V gene: TRBV27
J gene: TRBJ2-3
clone size: NA
D gene: TRBD1
CDR3 protein: CASRAETGASTDTQYF
CDR3 DNA: TGTGCCAGCAGGGCTGAGACAGGGGCCTCCACAGATACGCAGTATTTT

V gene: TRBV5-4
J gene: TRBJ1-1
clone size: NA
D gene: TRBD1
CDR3 protein: CASSLGTGRNTEAFF
CDR3 DNA: TGTGCCAGCAGCCTAGGGACAGGGAGGAACACTGAAGCTTTCTTT

V gene: TRBV6-1
J gene: TRBJ1-5
clone size: NA
D gene: TRBD1
CDR3 protein: CASSTGEAQPQHF
CDR3 DNA: TGTGCCAGCAGCACAGGGGAGGCTCAGCCCCAGCATTTT

V gene: TRBV29-1
J gene: TRBJ1-4
clone size: NA
D gene: TRBD1
CDR3 protein: CSTRTGEEKLFF
CDR3 DNA: TGCAGCACGAGGACAGGGGAGGAAAAACTGTTTTTT

V gene: TRBV6-5
J gene: TRBJ2-3
clone size: NA
D gene: NA
CDR3 protein: CASQVPGRTDTQYF
CDR3 DNA: TGTGCCAGTCAGGTCCCAGGGCGCACAGATACGCAGTATTTT

V gene: TRBV6-5
J gene: TRBJ2-1
clone size: NA
D gene: NA
CDR3 protein: CASSLGGAHNEQFF
CDR3 DNA: TGTGCCAGCAGCTTGGGGGGGGCCCACAATGAGCAGTTCTTC

V gene: TRBV12-3/TRBV12-4
J gene: TRBJ1-5
clone size: NA
D gene: NA
CDR3 protein: CASSLSRDQPQHF
CDR3 DNA: TGTGCCAGCAGTTTAAGCCGAGATCAGCCCCAGCATTTT

V gene: TRBV27
J gene: TRBJ1-1
clone size: NA
D gene: NA
CDR3 protein: CASSSTRAEMNTEAFF
CDR3 DNA: TGTGCCAGCAGTTCCACGCGGGCAGAAATGAACACTGAAGCTTTCTTT

V gene: TRBV29-1
J gene: TRBJ2-7
clone size: once
D gene: NA
CDR3 protein: CSVFSSYEQYF
CDR3 DNA: TGCAGCGTCTTTAGCTCCTACGAGCAGTACTTC

V gene: TRBV5-1
J gene: TRBJ1-1
clone size: NA
D gene: NA
CDR3 protein: CASSLNTGNTEAFF
CDR3 DNA: TGCGCCAGCAGCCTAAATACAGGTAATACTGAAGCTTTCTTT

V gene: TRBV27
J gene: TRBJ2-1
clone size: once
D gene: TRBD1
CDR3 protein: CASSPRTGGIYNEQFF
CDR3 DNA: TGTGCCAGCAGTCCCAGGACAGGCGGCATTTACAATGAGCAGTTCTTC